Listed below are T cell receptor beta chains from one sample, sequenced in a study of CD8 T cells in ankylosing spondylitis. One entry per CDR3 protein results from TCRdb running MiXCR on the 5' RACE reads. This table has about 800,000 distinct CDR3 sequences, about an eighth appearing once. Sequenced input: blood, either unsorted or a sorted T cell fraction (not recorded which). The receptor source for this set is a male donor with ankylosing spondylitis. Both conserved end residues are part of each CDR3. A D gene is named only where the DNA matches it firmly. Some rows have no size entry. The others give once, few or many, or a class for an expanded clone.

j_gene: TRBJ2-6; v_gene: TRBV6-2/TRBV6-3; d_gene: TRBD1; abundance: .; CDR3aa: CASSYSRTGSLSGANVLTF; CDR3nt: TGTGCCAGCAGTTACTCTAGGACAGGGTCCCTCTCTGGGGCCAACGTCCTGACTTTC
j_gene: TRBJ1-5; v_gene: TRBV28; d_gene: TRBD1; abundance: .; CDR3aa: CASSSPITGARQPQHF; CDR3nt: TGTGCCAGCAGCTCTCCCATTACAGGGGCTAGGCAGCCCCAGCATTTT
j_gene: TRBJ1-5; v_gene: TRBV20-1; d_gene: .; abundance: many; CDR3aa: CSANGSNQPQHF; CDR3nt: TGCAGTGCCAATGGGAGCAATCAGCCCCAGCATTTT
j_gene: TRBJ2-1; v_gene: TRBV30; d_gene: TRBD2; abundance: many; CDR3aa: CAWKGLAGAYNEQFF; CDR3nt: TGTGCCTGGAAGGGGCTAGCGGGGGCCTACAATGAGCAGTTCTTC
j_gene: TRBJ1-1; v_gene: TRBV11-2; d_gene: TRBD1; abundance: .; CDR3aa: CASSLLGQGEGGGLKAFF; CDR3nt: TGTGCCAGCAGCTTACTGGGACAGGGTGAAGGTGGTGGCTTGAAAGCTTTCTTT
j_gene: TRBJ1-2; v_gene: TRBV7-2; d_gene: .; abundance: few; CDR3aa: CASSSPWGRGGGGYTF; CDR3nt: TGTGCCAGCAGCTCTCCTTGGGGCAGGGGTGGTGGTGGCTACACCTTC
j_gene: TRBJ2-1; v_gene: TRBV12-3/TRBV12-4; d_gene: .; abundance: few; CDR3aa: CASSRYRDSWPFF; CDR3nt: TGTGCCAGCAGTCGTTACCGGGACTCATGGCCGTTCTTC
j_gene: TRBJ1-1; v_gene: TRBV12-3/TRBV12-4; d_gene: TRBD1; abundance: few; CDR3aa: CASSSDRDEAFF; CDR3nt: TGTGCCAGCAGCTCCGACAGGGATGAAGCTTTCTTT
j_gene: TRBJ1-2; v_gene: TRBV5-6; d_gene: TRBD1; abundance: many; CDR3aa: CASSAQGDGYTF; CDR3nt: TGTGCCAGCAGCGCACAGGGGGATGGCTACACCTTC
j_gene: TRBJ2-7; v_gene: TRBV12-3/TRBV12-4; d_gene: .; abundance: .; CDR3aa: CASGKQGVPYEQYF; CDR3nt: TGTGCCAGCGGCAAACAGGGTGTCCCCTACGAGCAGTACTTC
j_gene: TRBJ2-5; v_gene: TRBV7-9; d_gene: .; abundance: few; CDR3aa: CASSLAWPRDGQETQYF; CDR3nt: TGTGCCAGCAGCTTAGCGTGGCCCCGAGACGGCCAAGAGACCCAGTACTTC
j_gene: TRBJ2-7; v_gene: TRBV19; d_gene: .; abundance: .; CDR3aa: CASSPGKINYEQYF; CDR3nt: TGTGCCAGTAGTCCCGGGAAGATCAACTACGAGCAGTACTTC
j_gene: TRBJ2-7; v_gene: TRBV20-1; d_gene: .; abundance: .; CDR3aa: CSAGGMLDEQYF; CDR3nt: TGCAGTGCTGGGGGGATGTTAGACGAGCAGTACTTC
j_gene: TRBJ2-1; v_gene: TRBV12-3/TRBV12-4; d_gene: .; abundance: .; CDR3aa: CASRLGAGYNEQFF; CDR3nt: TGTGCCAGCAGACTCGGGGCGGGTTACAATGAGCAGTTCTTC
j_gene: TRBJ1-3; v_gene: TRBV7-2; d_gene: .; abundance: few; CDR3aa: CASSSMRGNTIYF; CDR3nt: TGTGCCAGCAGCTCCATGCGAGGAAACACCATATATTTT
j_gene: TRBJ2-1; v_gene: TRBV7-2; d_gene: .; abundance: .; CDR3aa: CASSLKPGSYNEQFF; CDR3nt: TGTGCCAGCAGCTTAAAGCCCGGCAGTTACAATGAGCAGTTCTTC
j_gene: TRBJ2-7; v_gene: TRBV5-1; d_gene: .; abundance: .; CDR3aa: CASGAGESYEQYF; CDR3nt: TGCGCCAGCGGGGCAGGGGAATCCTACGAGCAGTACTTC
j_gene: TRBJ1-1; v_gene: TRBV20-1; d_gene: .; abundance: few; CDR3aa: CSARGVLPVNTEAFF; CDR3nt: TGCAGTGCTAGAGGGGTTTTACCTGTTAACACTGAAGCTTTCTTT
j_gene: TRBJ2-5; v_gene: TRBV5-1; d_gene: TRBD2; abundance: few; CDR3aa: CASSRESGSETQYF; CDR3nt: TGCGCCAGCAGCCGAGAGAGCGGGAGTGAGACCCAGTACTTC
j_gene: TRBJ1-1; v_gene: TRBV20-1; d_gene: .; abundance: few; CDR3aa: CSASSTVEAFF; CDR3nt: TGCAGTGCTAGTTCTACAGTTGAAGCTTTCTTT
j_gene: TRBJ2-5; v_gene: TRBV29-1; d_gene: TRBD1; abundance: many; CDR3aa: CSVHPGGGEETQYF; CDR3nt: TGCAGCGTTCACCCAGGGGGTGGCGAAGAGACCCAGTACTTC
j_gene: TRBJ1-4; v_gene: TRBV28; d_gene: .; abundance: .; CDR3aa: CASSAIRAKLFF; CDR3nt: TGTGCCAGCAGTGCCATCAGGGCAAAACTGTTTTTT
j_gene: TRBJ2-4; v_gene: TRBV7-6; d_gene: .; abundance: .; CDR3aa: CASSTDLGDIQYF; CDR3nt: TGTGCCAGCAGCACCGACCTTGGAGACATTCAGTACTTC
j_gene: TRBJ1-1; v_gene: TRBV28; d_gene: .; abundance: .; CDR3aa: CASSPTFQQAFF; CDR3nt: TGTGCCAGCAGTCCGACATTCCAACAAGCTTTCTTT
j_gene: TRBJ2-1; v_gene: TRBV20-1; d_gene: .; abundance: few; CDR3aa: CSATSTAESSYNEQFF; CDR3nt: TGCAGTGCAACTTCGACGGCGGAGAGCTCCTACAATGAGCAGTTCTTC
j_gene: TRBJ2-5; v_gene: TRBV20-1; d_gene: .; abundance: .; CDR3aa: CSARDPQGSGETQYF; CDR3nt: TGCAGTGCTAGAGATCCCCAGGGATCGGGGGAGACCCAGTACTTC
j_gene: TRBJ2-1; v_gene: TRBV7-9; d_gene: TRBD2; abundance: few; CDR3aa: CASSPAGLAGPNEQFF; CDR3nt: TGTGCCAGCAGCCCAGCGGGGCTAGCGGGACCAAATGAGCAGTTCTTC